This T cell receptor beta chain was captured in a study of T cell responses to AZD1222 COVID-19 vaccine. Notes on the study in general: After two AZD1222 doses, spike-specific TCR breadth and depth rose versus day 0. Mostly white British, mostly female donors; authors suggested clonal diversity may be underestimated.

Libraries were prepared by immunoSEQ multiplex PCR; TCRdb keeps only in-frame clonotypes and omits some of them. The profile shows approximately 99,000 clones, around nine tenths of them singletons. This clone was detected a few times. Its specificity is unknown. Trimming stripped 6 bases from V and 3 bases from J, with 14 bases between. In germline, CDR1 is LNHDA, CDR2 SQIVND (reference sequence). The CDR3 spans 14 residues. The input for sequencing was peripheral blood, taken on day 0 of AZD1222 vaccination. The sequence was obtained from an adult in good health. The chain combines TRBV19 with TRBJ1-2, with unresolved D. The chain's CDR3 is CASSNYGNHYGYTF. CDR3 sequence (DNA): TGTGCCAGTAGCAATTACGGGAACCACTATGGCTACACCTTC.